The present T cell receptor (beta chain) was sequenced within a study of cytomegalovirus exposure and HLA in healthy donors. This CDR3 has 15 amino acids. Germline V gene data show CDR1 as LNHDA and CDR2 as SQIVND (reference sequence). The V segment lost 5 bases and the J segment 4 bases; nucleotides outside the gene matches: 8. This clone has only a few counts. 60 Vbeta and 13 Jbeta primers were used in PCR. Libraries were prepared by immunoSEQ multiplex PCR; TCRdb keeps only in-frame clonotypes and omits some of them. The data contain roughly 97,000 clones, around 81% of them singletons. V usage is TRBV19 and J usage is TRBJ2-7; 10 positions match TRBD1. This receptor was identified in a man aged 35 to 55 in good health and CMV-seropositive. The sequencing input was PBMCs. As DNA, the CDR3 is TGTGCCAGTAGTGTCGGGGGACAGGGGAAATACGAGCAGTACTTC. Protein: CASSVGGQGKYEQYF.